This note documents a single T cell receptor (beta chain) sequence. This specimen belongs to a study of vaccination and CD4 T cells after COVID-19. V lost 4 bases and J 11 bases, leaving 32 bases between the germline ends. CDR3 length equals 18 residues. Germline V gene data show CDR1 as SEHNR and CDR2 as FQNEAQ (reference sequence). TCRdb reprocessed the PCR reads via MiXCR and lists one record per CDR3 protein. The sample holds around 14,000 distinct CDR3 sequences; approximately 69% are singletons and the top ten take around 1.2%. The clonotype comes from a human donor who had recovered from COVID-19. The chain uses TRBV7-9 and TRBJ1-2; D is uncertain. Sample: CD4+ T cells from blood, taken after SARS-CoV-2 vaccination. This chain's CDR3 is CASSSNPLHRRAWRGYTF. The DNA for the CDR3 is TGTGCCAGCAGCTCGAATCCCCTTCACAGAAGAGCTTGGAGAGGGTACACCTTC. The full variable domain, in which reference TRBV7-9 and TRBJ1-2 provide the parts outside the CDR3, is DTGVSQNPRHKITKRGQNVTFRCDPISEHNRLYWYRQTLGQGPEFLTYFQNEAQLEKSRLLSDRFSAERPKGSFSTLEIQRTEQGDSAMYLCASSSNPLHRRAWRGYTFGSGTRLTVV.